A single sample is the source of the 27 T cell receptor beta chains below, sequenced in a study of T cells after yellow fever vaccination. TCRdb called the 5' RACE reads again in MiXCR, with one record for every CDR3 protein. The sample yields 250,000 to 300,000 distinct CDR3 sequences, around 9.3% seen once. Sequenced material: CD4+ T cells sorted from PBMCs, taken 5 days after the yellow fever booster vaccination. These receptors originate from a man between 18 and 35 years old who received the YFV17D yellow fever vaccine.

This clonotype was detected only a few times. This sequence joins TRBV19 and TRBJ1-6; a weak D match, TRBD1 (5 bases). The CDR3 spans 14 residues. V was trimmed by 2 bases and J by 12 bases, leaving 14 bases between them. Germline V gene lookup returns CDR1 LNHDA and CDR2 SQIVND (reference sequence). DNA of the CDR3: TGTGCCAGTAGTATACCGGGACTGGTTTTACCCCTCCACTTT. Its protein product is CASSIPGLVLPLHF.

The chain is built from TRBV5-1 and TRBJ2-5; 13 bases map to TRBD2. Germline V gene lookup returns CDR1 SGHRS and CDR2 YFSETQ. This CDR3 is 16 amino acids long. The V gene end was trimmed by 4 bases and the J gene end by 4 bases; junction bases not matched to a gene: 7. The CDR3 here is CASSTGTSGVLETQYF. The CDR3, as DNA: TGCGCCAGCAGCACCGGGACTAGCGGGGTTTTAGAGACCCAGTACTTC.

This clonotype was seen a few times. V is TRBV20-1 and J is TRBJ1-5; D might be TRBD1 (6 bases). This CDR3 is 14 amino acids long. The V and J ends lost 0 bases and 7 bases respectively, with 13 bases between them. CDR1 and CDR2 (germline): DFQATT, SNEGSKA (reference sequence). The CDR3 region is CSARDRPGVQPQHF. Here the CDR3 DNA reads TGCAGTGCTAGAGATAGGCCAGGGGTCCAGCCCCAGCATTTT.

The J gene is TRBJ2-7, the V gene TRBV6-2 or TRBV6-3, with D perhaps being TRBD1 or TRBD2 (5 bases each). Trimming removed 2 bases at V and 0 bases at J, with 17 bases between. This CDR3 has 17 residues. Germline assignment: CDR1 MNHEY and CDR2 SVGEGT. CDR3 in amino acids: CASSYGGRAGSSYEQYV. CDR3 bases: TGTGCCAGCAGTTACGGTGGTCGGGCAGGGAGCTCCTACGAGCAGTACGTC.

This clonotype was seen only a few times. The V call is TRBV5-6, the J call TRBJ2-4, with TRBD2 identical over 11 bases. Germline V gene data show CDR1 as SGHDT and CDR2 as YYEEEE. CDR3 length: 18 residues. V lost 2 bases and J lost 0; bases outside the gene matches: 7. The CDR3 protein is CASSFASGGRLAKNIQYF. The CDR3 DNA reads as TGTGCCAGCAGCTTTGCTAGCGGGGGGCGACTAGCCAAAAACATTCAGTACTTC.

This clonotype showed up just once. A junction end diverges from the germline sequence, so it may reflect a read error. This chain joins TRBV4-2 and TRBJ1-4; D might be TRBD1 (6 bases). This CDR3 spans 14 amino acids. Germline values: CDR1 LGHNA, CDR2 YNFKEQ. CDR3 sequence reads: CASSQDPGVEKLIF. CDR3 DNA sequence: TGTGCCAGCAGCCAAGATCCAGGGGTTGAAAAACTGATTTTT.

This chain uses TRBV5-1 with TRBJ2-1; 9 positions agree with TRBD1. J was trimmed by 6 bases and V by 2 bases; bases with no gene match: 6. Germline V lookup: CDR1 SGHRS, CDR2 YFSETQ. The CDR3 totals 15 residues. In DNA form, the CDR3 reads TGCGCCAGCAGCTTAGGGACAGGGCCTAGCAATGAGCAGTTCTTC. Its protein is CASSLGTGPSNEQFF.

This clonotype has at least ten counts. The CDR3 DNA is TGTGCCAGCAGTTTCCAGAAAAACACCGGGGAGCTGTTTTTT. Amino acids: CASSFQKNTGELFF. The chain couples TRBV12-3 or TRBV12-4 to TRBJ2-2; no clear D gene. V shed 3 bases and J shed 2 bases, with 7 bases lying between them. The CDR3 runs to 14 residues.

This clonotype has just one count. The V and J genes are TRBV7-2 and TRBJ2-5, with D perhaps given as TRBD1 or TRBD2 (5 bases each). The germline V and J ends were trimmed by 7 bases and 0 bases, with 15 bases remaining between them. CDR3 length: 15 residues. CDR1 SGHTA and CDR2 FQGNSA come from the germline V gene. The CDR3 nucleotides read TGTGCCAGCACTTTGAGGGGCACGTACCAAGAGACCCAGTACTTC. Amino acids: CASTLRGTYQETQYF.

In regard to this clonotype: The DNA is left out, because the CDR3 cannot be placed on it with certainty; the CDR3 is given as TCRdb lists it. The chain combines TRBV29-1 with TRBJ2-2. The CDR3 totals 10 residues, both ends included. The germline gives CDR1 SQVTM, CDR2 ANQGSEA. Here the CDR3 reads CSEARGAVFF.

The V call is TRBV6-1, the J call TRBJ2-1, with D unresolved. CDR3 size: 16 residues. The V and J ends lost 3 bases and 0 bases respectively, with 12 bases between them. CDR1 and CDR2 (germline): MNHNS, SASEGT. DNA of the CDR3: TGTGCCAGCAGTGACCAGGACGGCCCCTCCTACAATGAGCAGTTCTTC. This encodes CASSDQDGPSYNEQFF.

The rearrangement joins TRBV28 to TRBJ1-5; a weak D match, TRBD1 (6 bases). Germline V gives CDR1 MDHEN, CDR2 SYDVKM. Between the trimmed V and J ends, which lost 3 bases and 6 bases, there was a span of 12 bases. This CDR3 comprises 14 residues. CDR3 DNA sequence: TGTGCCAGCAGTTTGTCAGGGGCAGGTCAGCCCCAGCATTTT. Translation: CASSLSGAGQPQHF.

This clonotype showed up just a few times. The chain has TRBV3-1 and TRBJ1-4; D uncertain. V lost 3 bases to trimming and J lost 5 bases, with 7 bases between them. The CDR3 runs to 13 residues. In germline, CDR1 is LGHDT, CDR2 YNNKEL (reference sequence). The CDR3 region has the DNA TGTGCCAGCAGCCAGCGTCAGAATGAAAAACTGTTTTTT. Protein product: CASSQRQNEKLFF.

This clonotype was observed at least ten times. The CDR3 coding sequence is TGTGCCAGCAGGACAACAGGGACAGATACGCAGTATTTT. Translated: CASRTTGTDTQYF. The chain couples TRBV7-2 to TRBJ2-3; possibly TRBD1 for D (6 bases). CDR1 SGHTA and CDR2 FQGNSA come from the germline V gene. This CDR3 is 13 amino acids long. V lost 6 bases and J 3 bases, leaving 10 bases between the germline ends.

This sequence joins TRBV6-5 and TRBJ2-3, with D perhaps matching TRBD1 (6 bases). Trimming cost V 9 bases and J 4 bases, with 20 bases left between them. The CDR3 has 15 residues. From germline, CDR1 is MNHEY and CDR2 SVGAGI. In DNA, the CDR3 is TGTGCCAGTAGCCAGTCAGGGGCGCACGCAGATACGCAGTATTTT. It is translated as CASSQSGAHADTQYF.

This clonotype was observed a few times. This sequence joins TRBV5-1 and TRBJ1-2; D may be TRBD1 (5 bases). The V gene lost 0 bases and the J gene lost 2 bases, with 11 bases spanning the gap. The CDR3 has 15 residues. CDR1 is SGHRS and CDR2 is YFSETQ in the germline V gene. As DNA, the CDR3 is TGCGCCAGCAGCTTGGGATTGCGGGGGAACTATGGCTACACCTTC. This sequence encodes CASSLGLRGNYGYTF.

In this sample, this clonotype turned up a few times. V and J are TRBV20-1 and TRBJ1-6; D is possibly TRBD1 (6 bases). The V gene's germline CDR1 is DFQATT and CDR2 SNEGSKA (reference sequence). The CDR3 runs 14 residues. V lost 0 bases, J lost 8 bases, and 11 bases lay in between. The CDR3 DNA reads TGCAGTGCTAGAGATAGCAGGGGTTATTCACCCCTCCACTTT. As protein: CSARDSRGYSPLHF.

This clonotype appeared a few times. The genes are TRBV20-1 and TRBJ2-3; no firm D call. CDR3 length: 13 residues. V gave up 8 bases and J gave up 0 bases, with 12 bases separating them. The germline CDR1 and CDR2 sequences are DFQATT and SNEGSKA (reference sequence). CDR3 sequence (DNA): TGCAGTAGGGCGGACGTTAGCACAGATACGCAGTATTTT. It encodes CSRADVSTDTQYF.

This clonotype was found many times. The chain uses TRBV2 and TRBJ2-3; 10 bases are shared with TRBD2. Germline values: CDR1 SNHLY, CDR2 FYNNEI. This CDR3 has 15 amino acids. V lost 5 bases to trimming and J lost 4 bases; unmatched junction nucleotides: 6. The DNA for the CDR3 is TGTGCCAGCAGTCAAAAGCGGGGGGGCCCAGATACGCAGTATTTT. This encodes CASSQKRGGPDTQYF.

The J gene is TRBJ1-2, the V gene TRBV20-1, with D tentatively TRBD1 (5 bases). The CDR3 loop spans 12 amino acids. Germline-derived CDR1 and CDR2 are DFQATT and SNEGSKA (reference sequence). The V gene lost 5 bases and the J gene lost 0 bases, with 7 bases spanning the gap. CDR3 DNA: TGCAGTGCTGAGACAGCTAACTATGGCTACACCTTC. Its protein product is CSAETANYGYTF.

This clonotype was seen repeatedly, ten times or more. The chain employs TRBV19 and TRBJ2-5; 7 nucleotides agree with TRBD1. The V gene's germline CDR1 is LNHDA and CDR2 SQIVND (reference sequence). The CDR3 has 13 residues. The V and J ends lost 6 bases and 2 bases, in that order; junction bases with no gene match: 3. CDR3 loop: CASRGTAQETQYF. DNA for the CDR3: TGTGCCAGTAGGGGGACAGCACAAGAGACCCAGTACTTC.

This sequence joins TRBV5-1 and TRBJ1-2, with a weak D call TRBD1 (5 bases). Trimming shortened V by 4 bases and J by 6 bases, and 16 bases separated the two germline ends. This CDR3 region has 14 residues. Germline CDR1 and CDR2: SGHRS and YFSETQ. CDR3 amino acids: CASSPGGGRNGYTF. The CDR3 coding sequence is TGCGCCAGCAGCCCCGGGGGGGGTAGGAATGGCTACACCTTC.

The chain links TRBV5-1 to TRBJ2-3; 8 bases are a match to TRBD2. CDR3 size: 16 residues. CDR1 and CDR2 (germline): SGHRS, YFSETQ. Trimming cost V 1 base and J 2 bases; bases outside gene matches: 6. CDR3 nucleotide sequence: TGCGCCAGCAGCTTGTATGTCGGGGGGGTCACAGATACGCAGTATTTT. This codes for CASSLYVGGVTDTQYF.

The table lists this clonotype with many counts. V and J are TRBV6-2 or TRBV6-3 and TRBJ1-1; D might be TRBD1 (5 bases). The CDR3 totals 14 residues. With 2 bases removed from V and 2 bases from J, the gap between germline ends came to 9 bases. The germline V gene has CDR1 MNHEY and CDR2 SVGEGT. CDR3 region: CASSYVGGNTEAFF. Here the CDR3 DNA reads TGTGCCAGCAGTTACGTTGGGGGTAACACTGAAGCTTTCTTT.

This clonotype was counted only a few times. The rearrangement uses TRBV7-2 and TRBJ2-3, with TRBD1 as a possible D gene (6 bases). The V gene lost 1 base and the J gene lost 5 bases, with 16 bases spanning the gap. CDR3 length: 16 residues. Per the germline V gene, CDR1 is SGHTA and CDR2 is FQGNSA. This CDR3 reads CASSLGGQGRRDTQYF. The CDR3 bases are TGTGCCAGCAGCTTAGGTGGGCAGGGGAGAAGAGATACGCAGTATTTT. The variable domain in full, completed from reference TRBV7-2 and TRBJ2-3, reads GAGVSQSPSNKVTEKGKDVELRCDPISGHTALYWYRQSLGQGLEFLIYFQGNSAPDKSGLPSDRFSAERTGGSVSTLTIQRTQQEDSAVYLCASSLGGQGRRDTQYFGPGTRLTVL.

Of note for this clonotype: Possible read error: a much larger clone is one base away. This chain links TRBV5-1 with TRBJ2-7; D is ambiguous. CDR1 SGHRS and CDR2 YFSETQ come from the germline V gene. The CDR3 length is 14 residues. The CDR3 loop reads CASCFGSYSYEQYF. The CDR3 nucleotides are TGCGCCAGCTGCTTCGGTTCCTACTCCTACGAGCAGTACTTC.

This clonotype came up many times. CDR3 loop: CASSVPVPTGGADTQYF. The CDR3 bases are TGTGCCAGCAGTGTCCCGGTCCCAACCGGGGGGGCAGATACGCAGTATTTT. The J gene is TRBJ2-3, the V gene TRBV2; 8 bases match TRBD2. CDR1 is SNHLY and CDR2 is FYNNEI in the germline V gene. CDR3 length: 17 residues. V shed 4 bases, J shed 4 bases, and the junction held 13 bases outside the gene matches.